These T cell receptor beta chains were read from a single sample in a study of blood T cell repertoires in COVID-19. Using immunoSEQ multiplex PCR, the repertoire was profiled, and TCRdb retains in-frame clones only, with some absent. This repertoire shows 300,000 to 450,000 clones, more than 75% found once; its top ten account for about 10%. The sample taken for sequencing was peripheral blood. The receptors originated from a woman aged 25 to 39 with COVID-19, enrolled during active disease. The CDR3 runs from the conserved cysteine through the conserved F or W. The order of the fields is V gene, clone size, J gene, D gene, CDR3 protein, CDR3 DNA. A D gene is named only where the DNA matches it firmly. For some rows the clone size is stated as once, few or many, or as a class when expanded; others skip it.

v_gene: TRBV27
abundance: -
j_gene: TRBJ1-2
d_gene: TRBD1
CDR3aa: CASSTQGQGIGGYTF
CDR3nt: TGTGCCAGCAGTACCCAGGGACAGGGGATAGGGGGCTACACCTTC

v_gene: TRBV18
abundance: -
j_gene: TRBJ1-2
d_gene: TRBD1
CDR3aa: CASSIGQGSNYGYTF
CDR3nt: TGTGCCAGCTCAATCGGACAGGGCTCTAACTATGGCTACACCTTC

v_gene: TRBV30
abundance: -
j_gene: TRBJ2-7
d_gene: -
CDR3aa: CAWRKSSYEQYF
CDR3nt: TGTGCCTGGAGAAAGAGCTCCTACGAGCAGTACTTC

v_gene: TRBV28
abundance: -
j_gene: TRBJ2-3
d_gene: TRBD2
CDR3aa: CASSYGTSGDTQYF
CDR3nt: TGTGCCAGCAGTTATGGGACTAGCGGAGATACGCAGTATTTT

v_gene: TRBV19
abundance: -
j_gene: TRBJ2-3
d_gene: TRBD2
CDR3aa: CAASGGAGDTQYF
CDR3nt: TGTGCCGCGTCGGGGGGGGCAGGTGATACGCAGTATTTT

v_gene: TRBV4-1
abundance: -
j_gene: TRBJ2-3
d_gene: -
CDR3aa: CASSYFGEEDTQYF
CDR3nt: TGCGCCAGCAGCTACTTCGGTGAGGAGGATACGCAGTATTTT

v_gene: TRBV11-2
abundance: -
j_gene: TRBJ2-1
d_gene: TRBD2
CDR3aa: CASSPYSGIRNEQFF
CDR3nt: TGTGCCAGCAGCCCCTATAGCGGGATCCGCAATGAGCAGTTCTTC

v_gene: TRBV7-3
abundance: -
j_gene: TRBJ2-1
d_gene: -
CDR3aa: CASSPRGAQVRNEQFF
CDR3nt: TGTGCCAGCAGCCCTCGGGGGGCCCAGGTTAGGAATGAGCAGTTCTTC

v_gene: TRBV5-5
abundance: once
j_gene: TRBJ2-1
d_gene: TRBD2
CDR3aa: CASSRLAGGIGEQFF
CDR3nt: TGTGCCAGCAGCCGATTAGCGGGAGGGATAGGTGAGCAGTTCTTC

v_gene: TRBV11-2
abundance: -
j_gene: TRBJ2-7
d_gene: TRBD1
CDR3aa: CASSRGTGSIYEQYF
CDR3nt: TGTGCCAGCAGCCGCGGGACAGGCAGTATCTACGAGCAGTACTTC

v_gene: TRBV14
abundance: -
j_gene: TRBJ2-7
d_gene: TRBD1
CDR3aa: CASTPGQGYEQYF
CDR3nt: TGTGCCAGCACGCCGGGACAGGGTTACGAGCAGTACTTC

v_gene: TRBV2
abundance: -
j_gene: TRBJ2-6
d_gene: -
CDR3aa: CASILDILSGANVLTF
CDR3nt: TGTGCCAGTATACTGGACATCCTCTCTGGGGCCAACGTCCTGACTTTC

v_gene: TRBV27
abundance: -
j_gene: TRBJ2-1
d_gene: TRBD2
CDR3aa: CASSPSGRARNEQFF
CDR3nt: TGTGCCAGCAGTCCGAGCGGGAGGGCCCGGAATGAGCAGTTCTTC

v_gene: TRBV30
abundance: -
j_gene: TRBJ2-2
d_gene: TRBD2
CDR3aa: CAWSGGVAGRTGELFF
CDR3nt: TGTGCCTGGTCGGGTGGGGTAGCGGGACGGACCGGGGAGCTGTTTTTT

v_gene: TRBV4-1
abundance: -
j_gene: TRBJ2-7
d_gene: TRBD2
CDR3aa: CASSQEVGRGSYEQYF
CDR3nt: TGCGCCAGCAGCCAAGAGGTCGGGAGGGGTTCCTACGAGCAGTACTTC

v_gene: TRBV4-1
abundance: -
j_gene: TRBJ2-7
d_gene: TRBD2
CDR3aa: CASSQEPSGRDISYEQYF
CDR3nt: TGCGCCAGCAGCCAAGAGCCTAGCGGGAGGGATATCTCCTACGAGCAGTACTTC

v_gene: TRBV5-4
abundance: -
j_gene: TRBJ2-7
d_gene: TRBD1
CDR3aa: CASSLQGPSYEQYF
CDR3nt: TGTGCCAGCAGCTTACAGGGGCCGAGTTACGAGCAGTACTTC

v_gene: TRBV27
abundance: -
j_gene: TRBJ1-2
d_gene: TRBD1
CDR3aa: CASSQDRGFYGYTF
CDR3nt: TGTGCCAGCAGTCAGGACAGGGGATTCTATGGCTACACCTTC

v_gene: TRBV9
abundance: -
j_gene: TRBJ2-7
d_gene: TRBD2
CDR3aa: CASSVASGGGAGEQYF
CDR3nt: TGTGCCAGCAGCGTAGCCTCAGGCGGGGGTGCCGGCGAGCAGTACTTC

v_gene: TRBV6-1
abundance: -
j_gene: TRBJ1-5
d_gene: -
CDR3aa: CASSEKEGLSNQPQHF
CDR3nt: TGTGCCAGCAGTGAAAAAGAGGGACTTAGCAATCAGCCCCAGCATTTT

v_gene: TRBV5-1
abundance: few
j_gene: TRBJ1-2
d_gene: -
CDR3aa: CASSLLTREGYTF
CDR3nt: TGCGCCAGCAGCCTCTTGACCAGGGAAGGCTACACCTTC

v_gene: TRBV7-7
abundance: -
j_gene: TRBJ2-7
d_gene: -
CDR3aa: CASSPGVGGSYEQYF
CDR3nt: TGTGCTAGCAGTCCAGGGGTTGGCGGCTCCTACGAGCAGTACTTC

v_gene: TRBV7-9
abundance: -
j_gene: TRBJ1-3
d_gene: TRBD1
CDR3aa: CASNRDSLTGNTIYF
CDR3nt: TGTGCCAGCAACCGGGACAGCTTAACTGGAAACACCATATATTTT

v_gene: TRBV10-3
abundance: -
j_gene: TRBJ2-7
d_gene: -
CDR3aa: CAISERGVGVFEQYF
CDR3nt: TGTGCCATCAGTGAGCGCGGGGTGGGGGTTTTCGAGCAGTACTTC

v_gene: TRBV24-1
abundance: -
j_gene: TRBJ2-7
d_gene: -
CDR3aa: CATSSIQDISYEQYF
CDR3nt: TGTGCCACCAGTTCAATACAAGACATTTCCTACGAGCAGTACTTC

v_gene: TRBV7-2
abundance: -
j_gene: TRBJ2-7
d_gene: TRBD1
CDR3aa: CASSLDLWDRNSYEQYF
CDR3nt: TGTGCCAGCAGCTTAGATTTATGGGACAGAAACTCCTACGAGCAGTACTTC

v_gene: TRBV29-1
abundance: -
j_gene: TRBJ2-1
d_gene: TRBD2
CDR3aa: CSAGTSAGNEQFF
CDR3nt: TGCAGCGCCGGGACTAGCGCCGGAAATGAGCAGTTCTTC

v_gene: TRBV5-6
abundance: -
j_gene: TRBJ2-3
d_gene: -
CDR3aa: CASSLARYTDTQYF
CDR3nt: TGTGCCAGCAGCTTGGCTAGGTACACAGATACGCAGTATTTT

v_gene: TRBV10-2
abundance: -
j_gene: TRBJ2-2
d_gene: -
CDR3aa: CASSESTGGENTGELFF
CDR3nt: TGCGCCAGCAGTGAGTCGACGGGGGGCGAGAACACCGGGGAGCTGTTTTTT

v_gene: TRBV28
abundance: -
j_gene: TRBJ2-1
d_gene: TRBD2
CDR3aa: CASSPPRREGEQFF
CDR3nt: TGTGCCAGCAGTCCCCCCCGAAGGGAGGGGGAGCAGTTCTTC

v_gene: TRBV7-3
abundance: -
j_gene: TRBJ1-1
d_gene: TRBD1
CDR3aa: CASSRTGWDTEAFF
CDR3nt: TGTGCCAGCAGTCGGACAGGGTGGGACACTGAAGCTTTCTTT

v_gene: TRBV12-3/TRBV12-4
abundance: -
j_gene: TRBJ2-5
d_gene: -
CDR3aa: CASSVTSKQTQYF
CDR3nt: TGTGCCAGCAGTGTGACTAGTAAGCAGACCCAGTACTTC

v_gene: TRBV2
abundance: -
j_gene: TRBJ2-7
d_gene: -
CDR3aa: CASSEARLTYEQYF
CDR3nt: TGTGCCAGCAGTGAAGCGCGCCTTACCTACGAGCAGTACTTC

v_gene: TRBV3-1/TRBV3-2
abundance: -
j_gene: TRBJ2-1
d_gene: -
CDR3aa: CASSSQDWRNEQFF
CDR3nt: TGTGCCAGCAGCAGTCAAGACTGGCGGAATGAGCAGTTCTTC